A single TCR beta chain is shown here with its context. The data are from a study of blood T cell repertoires in COVID-19. Repertoires were generated with immunoSEQ multiplex PCR, while TCRdb's copy carries only in-frame clones and drops some. This sample has 180,000 or so clones, with around 82% found just once. CDR3 size: 16 residues. The V end was cut by 8 bases, the J end by 0 bases, with 14 bases between. The germline V gene encodes CDR1 MDHEN and CDR2 SYDVKM. This TCR derives from a woman aged 50 to 60 in a cohort exposed to, infected with or recovered from COVID-19 (not recorded which). The chain has TRBV28 and TRBJ1-6; no firm D call. The sample taken for sequencing was PBMCs or T cells enriched from blood (not recorded which). In nucleotides, the CDR3 is TGTGCCAGCCTTTGGACCCGGGGCTCCTATAATTCACCCCTCCACTTT. Protein sequence: CASLWTRGSYNSPLHF.